Given below is one T cell receptor beta chain in context. What it recognizes is unknown. Preparation of the TCRbeta library involved a method that used unique molecular identifiers. TCRdb itself ran the PCR reads through MiXCR, one entry per CDR3 protein. The table records 600,000 to 800,000 distinct CDR3 sequences, about 12% of them present only once. This entry is derived from a study of T-cell reconstitution after alpha-beta-depleted transplantation in children. Study results and caveats: Several hundred expanded graft clones reportedly were the source of alpha-beta T cells about two months after transplant. Surviving thymic progenitors and recipient T cells were the source of high TCRbeta diversity at day 60 in some patients. Among T cells one year after transplant, newly produced cells accounted for most counts and diversity.

Sequencing used PBMCs, obtained before TCRalphabeta/CD19-depleted stem cell transplant. This sequence was found in a girl under 10 years old with congenital amegakaryocytic thrombocytopenia, due to receive a stem cell transplant.

Here the CDR3 reads CSARAPGQGVGEQFF. CDR3 sequence (DNA): TGCAGTGCTAGGGCCCCCGGACAGGGGGTTGGTGAGCAGTTCTTC. The chain employs TRBV20-1 and TRBJ2-1; 10 bases line up with TRBD1. Germline-derived CDR1 and CDR2 are DFQATT and SNEGSKA (reference sequence). V trimming: 3 bases; J trimming: 9 bases; junction bases outside the gene matches: 11. The CDR3 covers 15 residues.